This T cell receptor (beta chain) was recovered during a study of blood T cell repertoires in COVID-19 (dated by TCRdb to the early 2020s). In the study overall: Samples covering the acute and convalescent phases of COVID-19 were provided by collaborators in the United States, Italy and Spain. The material from the prospective study consisted of cDNA or gDNA derived from T cells, B-cell-depleted T cells, or PBMCs. Samples came from the ongoing ImmuneRACE study (first 160 participants) plus 1,254 subjects from 6 global collaborators. The repertoires were released in a freely available public database intended as a resource for research on the immune response to SARS-CoV-2. Where available, HLA class I and class II types were taken from metadata supplied by the sample provider and were not determined by assay-based typing. The dataset comprised deeply sampled blood TCRbeta repertoires from subjects exposed to, actively infected with, or recovered from COVID-19. Sample metadata almost always included a de-identified subject ID, COVID-19 status, age in years and sex.

Collaborating institutions collected whole blood in K2EDTA tubes following their own protocols. Collaborator samples were shipped for TCRbeta analysis as frozen whole blood, isolated PBMCs, or DNA extracted from either sample type. Overall study outcomes, separate from this receptor: How much clinical and demographic metadata was included differed by source and by participant, and the metadata was provided uncurated.

TCRbeta CDR3 regions were amplified from genomic DNA using the immunoSEQ Assay, a bias-controlled multiplex PCR. Per the source publication's procedure: The number of nucleated cells in each sample was estimated from the amplification of reference gene primers within the assay. To quantify the absolute abundance of each unique TCRbeta CDR3 rearrangement, sequence reads were collapsed and filtered. For each sample, productive Simpson clonality was calculated by taking the square root of Simpson's diversity index across productive rearrangements. TCRdb took this table from immuneACCESS and kept in-frame rearrangements with V and J called. Such tables lack part of the clones; where checked against another copy, unresolved V genes explain under half of the gap, and the rest is unexplained. V, J and clone size are those of that table, while D and trimming were read from the DNA. The sample has 64,000 or so clones on record, 82% of them singletons. Clones ranked in the top ten supply over 9.5% of the sample.

This clone was picked up one time. Its antigen target is currently unknown. No quality values exist for individual bases; no much larger clone is one base distant. Taken from cysteine to phenylalanine, the CDR3 has 11 residues. Only the CDR3 region is kept as DNA, spanning 33 bases read in frame from base 1. The germline V gene encodes CDR1 SGHVS and CDR2 FNYEAQ. V is reduced by 8 bases and J by 6 bases, leaving a spacing of 11 bases between them. Recombination connected TRBV7-6 to TRBJ2-7; no D gene call is confident. The material sequenced was peripheral blood. This TCR derives from a human donor in a cohort sampled during active COVID-19. The bases are TGTGCCAGCTTTTCCACTGGCGAGCAGTACTTC. The resulting protein is CASFSTGEQYF. Where the CDR3 stops, the reference TRBV7-6 and TRBJ2-7 genes take over; the full variable domain is GAGVSQSPRYKVTKRGQDVALRCDPISGHVSLYWYRQALGQGPEFLTYFNYEAQQDKSGLPNDRFSAERPEGSISTLTIQRTEQRDSAMYRCASFSTGEQYFGPGTRLTVT.